This T cell receptor (beta chain) was retrieved from a study of blood T cells in healthy people across ages. In this sample, this clonotype turned up a few times. The use of a sample-barcoded 5' primer and a J-beta primer mix characterized a second PCR of roughly 7 to 11 cycles. TCRdb called the 5' RACE reads again in MiXCR, with one record for every CDR3 protein. Counted here are 1.5 million to 2 million distinct CDR3 sequences, roughly two fifths occurring once; the ten biggest clones make up about 23%. This CDR3 is built from 15 residues. Germline V gene data show CDR1 as SGHTA and CDR2 as FQGNSA.

The source of this sequence is a human donor in good health. The chain joins TRBV7-2 to TRBJ2-4, with unresolved D. The end of the DNA is better explained by TRBJ2-7, so the J call may be wrong. Material: blood. CDR3 residues: CASSLIPGLHYEQYF. The CDR3 bases are TGTGCCAGCAGCTTAATCCCAGGCCTCCACTACGAGCAGTACTTC.